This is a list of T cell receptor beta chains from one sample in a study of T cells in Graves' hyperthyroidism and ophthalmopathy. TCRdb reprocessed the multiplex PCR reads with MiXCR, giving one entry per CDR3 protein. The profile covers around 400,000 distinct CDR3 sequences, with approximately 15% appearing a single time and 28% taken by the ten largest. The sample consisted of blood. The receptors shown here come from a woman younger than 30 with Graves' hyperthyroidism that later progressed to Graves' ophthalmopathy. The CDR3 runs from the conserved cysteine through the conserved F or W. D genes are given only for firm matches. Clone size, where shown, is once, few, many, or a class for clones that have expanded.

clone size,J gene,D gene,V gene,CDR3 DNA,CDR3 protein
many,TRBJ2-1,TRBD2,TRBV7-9,TGTGCCAGCAGCTCACATAGCGGGAGCTCCTACAATGAGCAGTTCTTC,CASSSHSGSSYNEQFF
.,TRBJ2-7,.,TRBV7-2,TGTGCCAGCAGCTGGACGGGACCGTTGTACGAGCAGTACTTC,CASSWTGPLYEQYF
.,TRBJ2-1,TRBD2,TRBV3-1,TGTGCCAGCAGCCAAGTCACTAGCGGGAGTAGGGGTGAGCAGTTCTTC,CASSQVTSGSRGEQFF
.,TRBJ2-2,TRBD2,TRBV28,TGTGCCAGCAGTTTACCCCGGGGTAGCGGGAGAGTTGGGGAGCTGTTTTTT,CASSLPRGSGRVGELFF
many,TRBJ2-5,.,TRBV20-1,TGCAGTGCTAGGGGGGGTCTGGGCCTCCTTTGGGCCCAGTACTTC,CSARGGLGLLWAQYF
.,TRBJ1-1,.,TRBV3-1,TGTGCCAGCAGCCAAGGTCTGAGGGGCGTCGGCACTGAAGCTTTCTTT,CASSQGLRGVGTEAFF
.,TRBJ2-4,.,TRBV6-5,TGTGCCAGCAGTTACTCGAGGGGGGCCTTAGCCAAAAACATTCAGTACTTC,CASSYSRGALAKNIQYF
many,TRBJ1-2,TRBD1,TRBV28,TGTGCCAGCAGTCACCGGGACAGGGGTGGCTACACCTTC,CASSHRDRGGYTF
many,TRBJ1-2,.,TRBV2,TGTGCCAGCAGTGCAGGGTCGGCTAACTATGGCTACACCTTC,CASSAGSANYGYTF
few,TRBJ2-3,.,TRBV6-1,TGTGCCAGCAGTGCAGCCAGGCAGTTCACAGATACGCAGTATTTT,CASSAARQFTDTQYF
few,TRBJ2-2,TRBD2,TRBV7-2,TGTGCCAGCAGCTTTCTCGGGAGGGTCGGGGCCGGGGAGCTGTTTTTT,CASSFLGRVGAGELFF